The 16 T cell receptor beta chains reported below all come from one sample, sequenced in a study of Ad26.COV2.S vaccination and SARS-CoV-2 variants. Described treatment: around 19 received Ad26.COV2.S at low or high dose, single or two shots; a few received placebo; per-sample allocation not given. The investigators took samples on day 63 after the first vaccine or placebo injection. TCRdb keeps only in-frame clones here, not all; method: immunoSEQ multiplex PCR. This table has 300,000 to 400,000 clones, 70% to 90% appearing once. Sequenced material: peripheral blood, taken in a trial of Ad26.COV2.S vaccine versus placebo. These receptors were collected from a person between 18 and 60 years old who received the Ad26.COV2.S COVID-19 vaccine or a placebo.

The chain carries TRBV27 and TRBJ2-6, with no clear D. CDR3 length: 15 amino acids. Germline V gives CDR1 MNHEY, CDR2 SMNVEV (reference sequence). V was shortened by 5 bases and J by 4 bases, with 12 bases between the two germline ends. The CDR3 coding sequence is TGTGCCAGCAGTGCCTGGGTGGGGGGGGCCAACGTCCTGACTTTC. Protein sequence: CASSAWVGGANVLTF.

V is TRBV5-1 and J is TRBJ1-2, with D possibly being TRBD1 (5 bases). Looked up from germline, CDR1 is SGHRS and CDR2 is YFSETQ. The CDR3 is 15 residues long. The V end lost 0 bases, the J end lost 2 bases, and 11 bases lay between the germline ends. In DNA, the CDR3 is TGCGCCAGCAGCTTGGTAATGGGGGAGAACTATGGCTACACCTTC. This gives the protein CASSLVMGENYGYTF.

The gene calls are TRBV7-9 and TRBJ2-1; the D is unclear. The CDR3 covers 16 residues. Between the trimmed V and J ends, which lost 2 bases and 0 bases, there was a span of 11 bases. The germline CDR1 and CDR2 sequences are SEHNR and FQNEAQ (reference sequence). The CDR3 sequence is CASSLTWGRSYNEQFF. In DNA form, the CDR3 reads TGTGCCAGCAGCTTAACCTGGGGTCGCTCCTACAATGAGCAGTTCTTC. Together with reference TRBV7-9 and TRBJ2-1, the CDR3 gives the full variable domain: DTGVSQNPRHKITKRGQNVTFRCDPISEHNRLYWYRQTLGQGPEFLTYFQNEAQLEKSRLLSDRFSAERPKGSFSTLEIQRTEQGDSAMYLCASSLTWGRSYNEQFFGPGTRLTVL.

The CDR3 sequence is CATSDPRGDSRETQYF. The CDR3 nucleotides are TGTGCCACCAGTGACCCCAGGGGGGATTCTCGAGAGACCCAGTACTTC. This sequence joins TRBV24-1 and TRBJ2-5, with D perhaps TRBD1 (7 bases). Germline V gives CDR1 KGHDR, CDR2 SFDVKD. The CDR3 contains 16 residues. Trimming removed 4 bases from V and 4 bases from J, with 18 bases in between.

The sample holds one count of this clone. The CDR3 coding sequence is TGTGCCATACAAAAAACAGGGGGCGGGGATGAAAAACTGTTTTTT. Amino acid sequence: CAIQKTGGGDEKLFF. V gene TRBV6-5 combines with J gene TRBJ1-4; 9 bases are a match to TRBD1. The germline CDR1 and CDR2 sequences are MNHEY and SVGAGI. With 10 bases clipped from V and 6 bases from J, the junction kept 12 bases outside the gene matches. The CDR3 spans 15 residues.

The V call is TRBV19, the J call TRBJ1-2; D not resolved. Germline V gene sequence: CDR1 LNHDA, CDR2 SQIVND (reference sequence). Trimming stripped 5 bases from V and 8 bases from J, with 24 bases between. The CDR3 extends over 16 amino acids. The CDR3 bases are TGTGCCAGTAGTCCGGTCCGGACGGCCGATTTTGGGGGCTACACCTTC. Protein sequence: CASSPVRTADFGGYTF. Together with reference TRBV19 and TRBJ1-2, the CDR3 gives the full variable domain: DGGITQSPKYLFRKEGQNVTLSCEQNLNHDAMYWYRQDPGQGLRLIYYSQIVNDFQKGDIAEGYSVSREKKESFPLTVTSAQKNPTAFYLCASSPVRTADFGGYTFGSGTRLTVV.

V is TRBV2 and J is TRBJ2-3; D not resolved. The CDR3 runs 14 residues. CDR1 is SNHLY and CDR2 is FYNNEI in the germline V gene. Trimming pared 6 bases from V and 5 bases from J, leaving 15 bases between. CDR3 protein: CASSEQQSGDTQYF. CDR3 nucleotide sequence: TGTGCCAGCAGCGAGCAGCAGAGTGGAGATACGCAGTATTTT.

This chain joins TRBV7-3 and TRBJ2-2; the D call may be TRBD1 or TRBD2 (5 bases each). Germline lookup yields CDR1 SGHTA and CDR2 FQGTGA. The CDR3 totals 17 residues. Trimming removed 2 bases at V and 5 bases at J, with 18 bases between. The CDR3 sequence: CASSLFRDGATTGELFF. As DNA, the CDR3 is TGTGCCAGCAGCTTATTCCGGGACGGAGCGACAACCGGGGAGCTGTTTTTT. Complete variable domain (other parts from reference TRBV7-3 and TRBJ2-2): GAGVSQTPSNKVTEKGKYVELRCDPISGHTALYWYRQSLGQGPEFLIYFQGTGAADDSGLPNDRFFAVRPEGSVSTLKIQRTERGDSAVYLCASSLFRDGATTGELFFGEGSRLTVL.

The CDR3 spells CASSEGGLAVYNEQFF. As DNA, the CDR3 is TGTGCCAGCAGCGAGGGGGGACTAGCGGTCTACAATGAGCAGTTCTTC. The rearrangement joins TRBV9 to TRBJ2-1; 11 nucleotides agree with TRBD2. This CDR3 has 16 residues. J lost 3 bases, V lost 3 bases, and 5 bases had no gene match. Germline CDR1 is SGDLS and CDR2 is YYNGEE.

J is TRBJ1-2 and V is TRBV19; no firm D call. Deletions cut 1 base from V and 6 bases from J, with 18 bases between. Germline lookup yields CDR1 LNHDA and CDR2 SQIVND (reference sequence). This CDR3 has 16 residues. The CDR3 bases are TGTGCCAGTAGTATAGGGTCGGTAGTGGGTTTGGATGGCTACACCTTC. It is translated as CASSIGSVVGLDGYTF. The whole variable domain, filled in from reference TRBV19 and TRBJ1-2, reads DGGITQSPKYLFRKEGQNVTLSCEQNLNHDAMYWYRQDPGQGLRLIYYSQIVNDFQKGDIAEGYSVSREKKESFPLTVTSAQKNPTAFYLCASSIGSVVGLDGYTFGSGTRLTVV.

The V gene is TRBV28, the J gene TRBJ2-2; the match to TRBD1 covers 11 bases. Per the germline V gene, CDR1 is MDHEN and CDR2 is SYDVKM. The CDR3 sequence is 18 residues long. V gave up 6 bases and J gave up 4 bases; unmatched junction bases: 13. As DNA, the CDR3 is TGTGCCAGCAGAACCGGGACAGGGGGTCTTATTGGCACCGGGGAGCTGTTTTTT. Protein product: CASRTGTGGLIGTGELFF.

This rearrangement joins TRBV2 to TRBJ1-3; D gene unclear. Germline V CDR1 and CDR2: SNHLY, FYNNEI. V was pared by 0 bases and J by 4 bases, with 7 bases between. This CDR3 spans 14 amino acids. This chain's CDR3 is CASSEARGGNTIYF. The CDR3 region has the DNA TGTGCCAGCAGTGAAGCGAGAGGGGGAAACACCATATATTTT.

This chain joins TRBV19 and TRBJ2-3; 8 bases fit TRBD2. In germline, CDR1 is LNHDA, CDR2 SQIVND (reference sequence). This CDR3 contains 16 residues. With 5 bases clipped from V and 0 bases from J, the junction kept 7 bases outside the gene matches. The CDR3 DNA is TGTGCCAGTAGTCCCGGGGGGGGCCAAAGCACAGATACGCAGTATTTT. This codes for CASSPGGGQSTDTQYF.

The rearrangement links TRBV9 to TRBJ1-3, with D tentatively TRBD1 (6 bases). This CDR3 comprises 14 residues. Germline V lookup: CDR1 SGDLS, CDR2 YYNGEE. The V and J ends lost 3 bases and 0 bases respectively, with 7 bases between them. CDR3 in amino acids: CASSGRGSGNTIYF. The DNA of the CDR3 is TGTGCCAGCAGCGGCAGGGGCTCTGGAAACACCATATATTTT.

The V call is TRBV10-3, the J call TRBJ1-2; 10 nucleotides line up with TRBD1. The V segment lost 6 bases and the J segment 6 bases; nucleotides outside the gene matches: 4. The germline gives CDR1 ENHRY, CDR2 SYGVKD. The CDR3 is 13 residues long. CDR3 DNA: TGTGCCATCAGCTCGGACAGGGGGAATGGCTACACCTTC. It is translated as CAISSDRGNGYTF.

As regards this clone: At one of its ends the junction is not consistent with the germline gene, which may arise from a read error. The gene calls are TRBV18 and TRBJ2-1; 9 bases are shared with TRBD1. The CDR3 totals 14 residues. The germline V gene encodes CDR1 KGHSH and CDR2 LQKENI. The CDR3 spells CASSPQGAGYEQFF. Here the CDR3 DNA reads TGTGCCAGCTCCCCACAGGGGGCAGGTTATGAGCAGTTCTTC.